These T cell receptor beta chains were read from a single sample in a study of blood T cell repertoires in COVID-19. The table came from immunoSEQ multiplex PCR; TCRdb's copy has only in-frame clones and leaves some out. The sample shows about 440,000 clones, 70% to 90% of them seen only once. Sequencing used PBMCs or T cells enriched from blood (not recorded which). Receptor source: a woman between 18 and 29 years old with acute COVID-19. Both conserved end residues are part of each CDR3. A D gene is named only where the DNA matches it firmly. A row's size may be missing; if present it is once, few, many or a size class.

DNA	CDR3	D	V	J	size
TGTGCCAGCTCACCCGAGAGGCAGGGGAGAGAAAAACTGTTTTTT	CASSPERQGREKLFF	.	TRBV18	TRBJ1-4	.
TGTGCCAGCAGCTTAGCGGCGGGAGTGGGGAATGAGCAGTTCTTC	CASSLAAGVGNEQFF	TRBD2	TRBV7-2	TRBJ2-1	few
TGCAGCGTTGCTCAGGGTAAGGAGCAGTACTTC	CSVAQGKEQYF	.	TRBV29-1	TRBJ2-7	.
TGCAGCGTTGAAGGTGGTAGGGGGCGTAACGGGGAGCTGTTTTTT	CSVEGGRGRNGELFF	TRBD1	TRBV29-1	TRBJ2-2	few
TGTGCCACCAGCATTGGCAGGGGCTACGAGCAGTACTTC	CATSIGRGYEQYF	.	TRBV15	TRBJ2-7	.
TGCGCCAGCAGCCAAGGACGGGGGACAGGCAGTGAAAAACTGTTTTTT	CASSQGRGTGSEKLFF	TRBD1	TRBV4-3	TRBJ1-4	.
TGTGCCAGCAGCTTAGCTGGGGGGGGGCGGAAACAAGAGACCCAGTACTTC	CASSLAGGGRKQETQYF	.	TRBV7-2	TRBJ2-5	.
TGTGCCAGCAGTTTATCGAGAGCCGGTACGCAGTATTTT	CASSLSRAGTQYF	.	TRBV27	TRBJ2-3	.
TGTGCCAGCAGCTTAGGTCGGGAAAACATTCAGTACTTC	CASSLGRENIQYF	.	TRBV7-2	TRBJ2-4	.
TGCGCCAGCACCCCGGGACTAGCGGGAAATATAGGCACCGGGGAGCTGTTTTTT	CASTPGLAGNIGTGELFF	TRBD2	TRBV10-1	TRBJ2-2	few
TGTGCCAGCAGCTCGGGACAGGGGGACTCTGGAAACACCATATATTTT	CASSSGQGDSGNTIYF	TRBD1	TRBV7-6	TRBJ1-3	.
TGTGCCAGCAGCTGGGAGAGGACTAACCCTGGCTACACCTTC	CASSWERTNPGYTF	.	TRBV5-4	TRBJ1-2	.
TGTGCCAGCTCACCGGGACTAAATGAAAAACTGTTTTTT	CASSPGLNEKLFF	.	TRBV18	TRBJ1-4	.
TGTGCCAGCAGCTGGGACTTGCGGGGGGGCGCAGATACGCAGTATTTT	CASSWDLRGGADTQYF	TRBD2	TRBV11-1	TRBJ2-3	few
TGTGCCAGCAGTGACGAGGCCCCAGGGCTCAACACTGAAGCTTTCTTT	CASSDEAPGLNTEAFF	.	TRBV2	TRBJ1-1	.
TGTGCCAGCAGGACGCAGGGGGAGAACCCCAACTATGGCTACACCTTC	CASRTQGENPNYGYTF	TRBD1	TRBV7-9	TRBJ1-2	.
TGCGCCAGCAGCCAAGGACTGACAGGCTATCAGCCCCAGCATTTT	CASSQGLTGYQPQHF	.	TRBV4-3	TRBJ1-5	.
TGCGCCAGCAGCCCGGGGACAGGGAAGAATGGCTACACCTTC	CASSPGTGKNGYTF	TRBD1	TRBV5-1	TRBJ1-2	.
TGTGCCTGGTTCCGGGGAGCCTCCTCCAAGGAGCAGTACTTC	CAWFRGASSKEQYF	.	TRBV30	TRBJ2-7	once
TGTGCCAGCATGACAGGACAGGACTATGGCTACACCTTC	CASMTGQDYGYTF	TRBD1	TRBV5-6	TRBJ1-2	.
TGTGCCAGCAGCGTTGTAGCGGGGCCCTCTAGTAATGAGCAGTTCTTC	CASSVVAGPSSNEQFF	TRBD2	TRBV9	TRBJ2-1	.
TGTGCCAGCAGCCAAGTCGCGGGGAACATTCAGTACTTC	CASSQVAGNIQYF	.	TRBV3-1/TRBV3-2	TRBJ2-4	.
TGCGCCAGCAGTGAGGCAGGGAAAGGCACTGAAGCTTTCTTT	CASSEAGKGTEAFF	.	TRBV10-2	TRBJ1-1	.
TGTGCCAGTCGACTCCTAGCCAAAAACATTCAGTACTTC	CASRLLAKNIQYF	.	TRBV27	TRBJ2-4	.
TGTGCCAGCAGCTCGGGACAGGGGTTAACAGATACGCAGTATTTT	CASSSGQGLTDTQYF	TRBD1	TRBV5-8	TRBJ2-3	.
TGTGCCAGCAGCGTATCCCCAACGAGCGGAGAACTGTTTTTT	CASSVSPTSGELFF	.	TRBV9	TRBJ1-4	.
TGTGCCAGCAGGCGAGCCATGGGGACAGGGGTAGAGGAAAAACTGTTTTTT	CASRRAMGTGVEEKLFF	TRBD1	TRBV27	TRBJ1-4	.
TGTGCCAGCAGCTTAGGGACAGGGGCCGCAGGCACCATATATTTT	CASSLGTGAAGTIYF	TRBD1	TRBV7-9	TRBJ1-3	.
TGTGCCAGCAGCTTCCGGGACAGGGTACTCGCTACTAATGAAAAACTGTTTTTT	CASSFRDRVLATNEKLFF	TRBD1	TRBV5-5	TRBJ1-4	.
TGTGCCAGCAGCTTAGAGCAGGGGGACTATGGCTACACCTTC	CASSLEQGDYGYTF	TRBD1	TRBV7-2	TRBJ1-2	.
TGTGCCAGCAGCGTATCCGGGGGGGCCACAGATACGCAGTATTTT	CASSVSGGATDTQYF	TRBD2	TRBV9	TRBJ2-3	.
TGTGCCAGTAGTATAGGGGACAGGAGCTCCTACGAGCAGTACTTC	CASSIGDRSSYEQYF	TRBD1	TRBV19	TRBJ2-7	.
TGTGCCAGCGGGGGGTGGGCAGATACGCAGTATTTT	CASGGWADTQYF	.	TRBV13	TRBJ2-3	.
TGTGCCAGCAGCTTAACGGGGGAGAACACTGAAGCTTTCTTT	CASSLTGENTEAFF	.	TRBV5-4	TRBJ1-1	few
TGTGCCAGCAGTGACGGGAGGGACTATGGCTACACCTTC	CASSDGRDYGYTF	.	TRBV2	TRBJ1-2	.
TGTGCCAGCAGCCAAGAAGTAGCGGGAGGGACCTACGAGCAGTACTTC	CASSQEVAGGTYEQYF	TRBD2	TRBV4-2	TRBJ2-7	.
TGCGCCAGCAGTGAGTCGGGTACAGCCGAAACGACCATATATTTT	CASSESGTAETTIYF	.	TRBV10-2	TRBJ1-3	once
TGCAGCGTTCGGCCAGGCAACTCTGGAAACACCATATATTTT	CSVRPGNSGNTIYF	.	TRBV29-1	TRBJ1-3	once
TGTGCCAGCATGGCAGGCAGTGATTCACCCCTCCACTTT	CASMAGSDSPLHF	.	TRBV28	TRBJ1-6	.
TGTGCCAGCCCAGGGACAGGGGGCGACGAGCAGTACTTC	CASPGTGGDEQYF	TRBD1	TRBV7-9	TRBJ2-7	.
TGTGCCAGTAGTCCACAGGGGGCTTACGAGCAGTACTTC	CASSPQGAYEQYF	TRBD1	TRBV19	TRBJ2-7	.
TGCAGCGTTGAAGGGCCCGGGACAAAGATGAACACTGAAGCTTTCTTT	CSVEGPGTKMNTEAFF	.	TRBV29-1	TRBJ1-1	once
TGTGCCAGCAGTTACGGGCAGGCCATATATTTT	CASSYGQAIYF	.	TRBV6-5	TRBJ1-3	.
TGTGCCGGCGGGGGAGGACGGTATGTCTACACCTTC	CAGGGGRYVYTF	.	TRBV10-3	TRBJ1-2	once
TGTGCCAGCAGCTTGGGCGGGGCCGGAGAGGAAAAACTGTTTTTT	CASSLGGAGEEKLFF	.	TRBV5-6	TRBJ1-4	.
TGTGCCAGTACGGACAGGGCGGCTGGAAACACCATATATTTT	CASTDRAAGNTIYF	TRBD1	TRBV5-6	TRBJ1-3	.
TGTGCCACCAGCAGAGAGTATAGAGGGTTGGCCGGGGAGCTGTTTTTT	CATSREYRGLAGELFF	.	TRBV15	TRBJ2-2	.
TGTGCCAGCAGTCTCCTCAGAAACTACGAGCAGTACTTC	CASSLLRNYEQYF	.	TRBV5-5	TRBJ2-7	few